Here is one TCR beta chain with its context. Its antigen remains unknown. V dropped 0 bases and J dropped 4 bases, with 10 bases sitting between them. Germline-derived CDR1 and CDR2 are SGHRS and YFSETQ. There are 14 residues in the CDR3. This record comes from a study of T cell responses to AZD1222 COVID-19 vaccine. Clones were read by immunoSEQ multiplex PCR, and TCRdb kept only the in-frame ones, dropping some. This table has fewer than 150,000 clones, less than 95% appearing once. Study outcomes and limitations: Reports say nearly half of spike-specific TCRs go after unmutated variant regions.

The TCR sequence derives from an adult in good health. The sample here was peripheral blood, taken on day 0 of AZD1222 vaccination. V and J are TRBV5-1 and TRBJ2-5; D gene ambiguous. CDR3 residues: CASSLGSLGETQYF. CDR3 nucleotides: TGCGCCAGCAGCTTGGGGTCACTCGGAGAGACCCAGTACTTC.